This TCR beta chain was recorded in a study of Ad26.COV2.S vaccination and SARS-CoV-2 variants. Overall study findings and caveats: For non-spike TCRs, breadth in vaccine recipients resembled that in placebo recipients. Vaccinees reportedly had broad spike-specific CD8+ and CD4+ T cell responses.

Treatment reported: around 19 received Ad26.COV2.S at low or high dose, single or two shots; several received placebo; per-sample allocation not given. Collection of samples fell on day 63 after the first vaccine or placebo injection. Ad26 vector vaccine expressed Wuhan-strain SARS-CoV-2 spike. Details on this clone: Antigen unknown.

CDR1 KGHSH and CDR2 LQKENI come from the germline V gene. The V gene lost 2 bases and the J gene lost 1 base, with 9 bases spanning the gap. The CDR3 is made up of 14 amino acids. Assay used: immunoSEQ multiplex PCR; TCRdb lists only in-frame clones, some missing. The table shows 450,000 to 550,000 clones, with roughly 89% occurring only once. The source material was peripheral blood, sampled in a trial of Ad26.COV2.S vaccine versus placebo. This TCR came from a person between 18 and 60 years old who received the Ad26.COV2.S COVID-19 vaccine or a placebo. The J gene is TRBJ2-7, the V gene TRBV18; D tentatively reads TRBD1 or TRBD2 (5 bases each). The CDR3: CASSPERGSYEQYV. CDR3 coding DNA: TGTGCCAGCTCACCAGAGAGGGGATCCTACGAGCAGTACGTC.